This T cell receptor (beta chain) was recovered during a study of cytomegalovirus exposure and HLA in healthy donors. The PCR had 60 Vbeta and 13 Jbeta primers. Methods used by the authors: In a later analysis, around 11 million of around 75 million unique beta chains occurred in at least two donors. Sequenced by immunoSEQ multiplex PCR; TCRdb stores in-frame clones only, minus some. V, J and clone size are taken as reported in that table, and D and trimming were inferred from the DNA itself. The table has some 220,000 clones, roughly 81% seen once; the top ten hold 0.24%. Broader study findings: In a later analysis, at a false discovery rate of 0.05, roughly 18,000 TCR beta sequences were associated with HLA alleles.

About this clone itself: Its antigen is not known.

The origin of this receptor is a girl aged 2-10 years in good health and CMV-seronegative. Sample: PBMCs.

CDR3 DNA sequence: TGTGCCAGCAGCTACACCGGGACTAGCGGGAGTAAGTACTTC. It translates to CASSYTGTSGSKYF. The chain combines TRBV5-5 with TRBJ2-7, with 14 nucleotides matching TRBD2. The CDR3 runs 14 residues. From germline, CDR1 is SGHKS and CDR2 YYEKEE (reference sequence). V trimming: 3 bases; J trimming: 11 bases; junction bases outside the gene matches: 7.